These 32 T cell receptor beta chains originate from one sample sequenced in a study of Graves' ophthalmopathy and Graves' hyperthyroidism. Amplified TCR beta CDR3 regions were obtained using RNA transcripts as template. HTBI primers primed a first-round RT-PCR, and a second-round multiplex PCR followed. TCRdb re-called the multiplex PCR reads with MiXCR, one entry per CDR3 protein. This table holds about 240,000 distinct CDR3 sequences, around 45% found once. The specimen sequenced was peripheral blood. The receptors were gathered from an adult man with Graves' ophthalmopathy.

J is TRBJ1-2 and V is TRBV6-1; 9 nucleotides align to TRBD1. CDR1 is MNHNS and CDR2 is SASEGT in the germline V gene. J was trimmed by 4 bases and V by 8 bases; bases with no gene match: 14. The CDR3 loop spans 16 amino acids. The CDR3 sequence is CASLRSRQGGLYGYTF. In DNA, the CDR3 is TGTGCCAGCCTCCGATCCAGACAGGGGGGTCTCTATGGCTACACCTTC.

CDR3 amino acids: CAITTTGTYGYTF. The DNA for the CDR3 is TGTGCCATCACCACGACAGGAACCTATGGCTACACCTTC. The chain joins TRBV10-3 to TRBJ1-2, with D possibly matching TRBD1 (6 bases). Germline CDR1 and CDR2: ENHRY and SYGVKD. The CDR3 has 13 amino acids. V lost 7 bases to trimming and J lost 4 bases, with 13 bases between them.

This clonotype was observed a few times. The gene calls are TRBV20-1 and TRBJ2-5, with D maybe TRBD2 (6 bases). V gave up 1 base and J gave up 6 bases, with 9 bases separating them. The germline gives CDR1 DFQATT, CDR2 SNEGSKA (reference sequence). The CDR3 has 12 amino acids. The CDR3 loop reads CSARGGRKTQYF. DNA of the CDR3: TGCAGTGCTAGAGGGGGGAGGAAGACCCAGTACTTC.

This clonotype was seen more than once but under ten times. The J gene is TRBJ2-7, the V gene TRBV15; TRBD1 matches 10 bases. The V gene end was trimmed by 2 bases and the J gene end by 2 bases; junction bases not matched to a gene: 6. From germline, CDR1 is LNHNV and CDR2 YYDKDF (reference sequence). The length of the CDR3 is 16 residues. The CDR3 coding sequence is TGTGCCACCAGCAGAAGTGGGGGACAGGGGACCTACGAGCAGTACTTC. This sequence encodes CATSRSGGQGTYEQYF.

This sequence joins TRBV12-3 or TRBV12-4 and TRBJ1-5; 7 nucleotides line up with TRBD1. CDR3 length equals 14 residues. The junction had 7 bases not matched to a gene; V was cut back by 6 bases and J by 5 bases. The CDR3 here is CASRPDRDHQPQHF. The DNA for the CDR3 is TGTGCCAGCAGACCCGACAGGGACCATCAGCCCCAGCATTTT.

V is TRBV7-9 and J is TRBJ1-2, with 7 bases that match TRBD1. The V segment lost 4 bases and the J segment 4 bases; nucleotides outside the gene matches: 6. The germline gives CDR1 SEHNR, CDR2 FQNEAQ (reference sequence). The CDR3 consists of 14 residues. This CDR3 reads CASSSSDRVYGYTF. The CDR3 nucleotides are TGTGCCAGCAGCTCATCAGACAGGGTCTATGGCTACACCTTC. The full variable domain, completed using reference TRBV7-9 and TRBJ1-2, is DTGVSQNPRHKITKRGQNVTFRCDPISEHNRLYWYRQTLGQGPEFLTYFQNEAQLEKSRLLSDRFSAERPKGSFSTLEIQRTEQGDSAMYLCASSSSDRVYGYTFGSGTRLTVV.

This clonotype was seen a handful of times. This chain uses TRBV5-1 with TRBJ1-1; D remains ambiguous. Germline V gene sequence: CDR1 SGHRS, CDR2 YFSETQ. The CDR3 is 14 residues long. V was trimmed by 0 bases and J by 4 bases, leaving 10 bases between them. CDR3 nucleotides: TGCGCCAGCAGCTTGGTAGCCCCGGGCACTGAAGCTTTCTTT. It is translated as CASSLVAPGTEAFF.

This clonotype was recorded a few times. The chain recombines TRBV7-8 with TRBJ1-2, with unresolved D. The CDR3 consists of 14 residues. V was cut by 5 bases and J by 8 bases, with 18 bases left in between. Germline V gene data show CDR1 as SGHVS and CDR2 as FQNEAQ. The CDR3 nucleotides read TGTGCCAGCAGCCCTCCAAGAGGGCCCCGGGGCTACACCTTC. It specifies CASSPPRGPRGYTF. The variable domain in full, with the rest retrieved from reference TRBV7-8 and TRBJ1-2, is GAGVSQSPRYKVAKRGQDVALRCDPISGHVSLFWYQQALGQGPEFLTYFQNEAQLDKSGLPSDRFFAERPEGSVSTLKIQRTQQEDSAVYLCASSPPRGPRGYTFGSGTRLTVV.

This clonotype came up many times. This sequence joins TRBV7-2 and TRBJ2-7; a weak D match, TRBD1 (6 bases). V shed 3 bases and J shed 5 bases, with 11 bases lying between them. CDR3 length: 13 residues. Germline V gene lookup returns CDR1 SGHTA and CDR2 FQGNSA. This chain's CDR3 is CASSLATGDEQYF. The CDR3 DNA follows: TGTGCCAGCAGCTTGGCGACAGGCGACGAGCAGTACTTC.

This chain uses TRBV7-9 with TRBJ2-2; D is uncertain. The CDR3 loop spans 14 amino acids. The V end lost 5 bases, the J end lost 4 bases, and 11 bases lay between the germline ends. Germline V CDR1 and CDR2: SEHNR, FQNEAQ (reference sequence). Here the CDR3 reads CASSPGFGTGELFF. CDR3 in DNA: TGTGCCAGCAGCCCAGGCTTTGGCACCGGGGAGCTGTTTTTT.

The gene calls are TRBV9 and TRBJ2-7; TRBD2 aligns across 10 bases. Germline loops: CDR1 SGDLS, CDR2 YYNGEE. With V trimmed by 4 bases and J by 4 bases, 11 bases remained unmatched. The CDR3 runs 16 residues. The CDR3 reads CASSRTSGRAGYEQYF. In nucleotides, the CDR3 is TGTGCCAGCAGCCGAACCAGCGGGAGGGCCGGGTACGAGCAGTACTTC.

This chain uses TRBV5-1 with TRBJ1-1, with D uncertain. Trimming shortened V by 7 bases and J by 3 bases, and 16 bases separated the two germline ends. From germline, CDR1 is SGHRS and CDR2 YFSETQ. The length of the CDR3 is 14 residues. This CDR3 is CASSTWQADTEAFF. The DNA of the CDR3 is TGCGCCAGCTCCACTTGGCAGGCGGACACTGAAGCTTTCTTT.

This clonotype was detected only a few times. The chain joins TRBV4-2 to TRBJ2-5; tentatively, D is TRBD2 (6 bases). CDR3 length: 16 residues. Per germline, CDR1 LGHNA and CDR2 YNFKEQ. V gave up 5 bases and J gave up 4 bases, with 20 bases separating them. CDR3 loop: CASSAGLVDGLETQYF. CDR3 DNA: TGTGCCAGCAGCGCGGGACTGGTGGATGGGTTAGAGACCCAGTACTTC.

The rearrangement links TRBV10-1 to TRBJ2-7, with D perhaps matching TRBD2 (6 bases). With 6 bases removed from V and 2 bases from J, the gap between germline ends came to 20 bases. The CDR3 sequence is 16 residues long. CDR1 is WNHNN and CDR2 is SYGVQD in the germline V gene (reference sequence). DNA of the CDR3: TGCGCCAGCAGCTTGGCGGGGAAAGAGGGCCCCTACGAGCAGTACTTC. Residues: CASSLAGKEGPYEQYF.

This clonotype was detected only once. The CDR3 nucleotides are TGCGCCAGCAGCTTAACCTCAGATACGCAGTATTTT. This encodes CASSLTSDTQYF. The V and J genes are TRBV5-1 and TRBJ2-3, with D uncertain. The germline V gene has CDR1 SGHRS and CDR2 YFSETQ. There are 12 residues in the CDR3. The ends were cut back, 2 bases at V and 4 bases at J, with 5 bases in the middle.

The CDR3 protein is CAISDRQGAVEKLFF. CDR3 sequence (DNA): TGTGCCATCAGTGATCGTCAGGGGGCGGTTGAAAAACTGTTTTTT. The chain couples TRBV10-3 to TRBJ1-4; 8 bases match TRBD1. Germline loops: CDR1 ENHRY, CDR2 SYGVKD. V was pared by 3 bases and J by 7 bases, with 7 bases of the junction left unmatched. This CDR3 contains 15 residues.

The chain recombines TRBV20-1 with TRBJ1-5, with D uncertain. The V and J ends lost 3 bases and 6 bases respectively, with 12 bases between them. CDR1 and CDR2 (germline): DFQATT, SNEGSKA (reference sequence). CDR3 length: 13 residues. The CDR3 DNA reads TGCAGTGCTAGGGCTCAGGTTTCTCAGCCCCAGCATTTT. It encodes CSARAQVSQPQHF.

The CDR3 sequence: CASSLLGANEKLFF. CDR3 nucleotide sequence: TGTGCCAGCAGTTTATTGGGGGCGAATGAAAAACTGTTTTTT. V usage is TRBV6-1 and J usage is TRBJ1-4; D perhaps matches TRBD1 (6 bases). Trimming stripped 5 bases from V and 5 bases from J, with 12 bases between. This CDR3 comprises 14 residues. Germline V gene sequence: CDR1 MNHNS, CDR2 SASEGT.

The rearrangement uses TRBV7-8 and TRBJ2-7; 7 bases fit TRBD1. The CDR3 extends over 14 amino acids. Germline lookup yields CDR1 SGHVS and CDR2 FQNEAQ. V lost 4 bases, J lost 0 bases, and 3 bases stayed unmatched. Here the CDR3 reads CASSYDRDSYEQYF. The CDR3 nucleotides are TGTGCCAGCAGCTACGACAGGGACTCCTACGAGCAGTACTTC.

This clonotype has ten or more counts. The gene calls are TRBV6-5 and TRBJ1-2, with a weak D call TRBD1 (6 bases). Germline CDR1 MNHEY, CDR2 SVGAGI. This CDR3 has 13 amino acids. Trimming removed 4 bases at V and 6 bases at J, with 12 bases between. Here the CDR3 DNA reads TGTGCCAGCAGTTCGGTGGCAGGGGATGGCTACACCTTC. Translating it yields CASSSVAGDGYTF.

On this clonotype itself: One end of the junction fails to match germline, which may point to a read error. This rearrangement joins TRBV10-2 to TRBJ2-7; 7 nucleotides agree with TRBD1. Germline V gene lookup returns CDR1 WSHSY and CDR2 SAAADI. CDR3 length: 12 residues. CDR3 sequence reads: CASRDRSYAQYF. The CDR3 DNA is TGCGCCAGCAGGGACAGGTCTTACGCGCAGTACTTC.

This clonotype was found a few times. The chain combines TRBV20-1 with TRBJ1-4; 7 bases line up with TRBD1. V was pared by 5 bases and J by 6 bases, with 9 bases of the junction left unmatched. The CDR3 runs to 14 residues. The germline V gene has CDR1 DFQATT and CDR2 SNEGSKA (reference sequence). Here the CDR3 DNA reads TGCAGTGCTGCCGCGTCTACAGGGGATGAAAAACTGTTTTTT. It encodes CSAAASTGDEKLFF.

This chain uses TRBV24-1 with TRBJ2-5, with 10 bases fitting TRBD1. With V trimmed by 4 bases and J by 0 bases, 4 bases remained unmatched. The germline gives CDR1 KGHDR, CDR2 SFDVKD. There are 16 residues in the CDR3. The CDR3 coding sequence is TGTGCCACCAGTGAGAGGACAGGGGGATACCAAGAGACCCAGTACTTC. This gives the protein CATSERTGGYQETQYF.

This clonotype has just one count. The junction differs from germline at one of its ends, possibly a read error. The chain uses TRBV7-2 and TRBJ2-7, with a possible D match to TRBD1 (7 bases). Germline V gives CDR1 SGHTA, CDR2 FQGNSA. This CDR3 is built from 19 residues. This CDR3 reads CASSLSRTGLTGAKYEQHF. The DNA for the CDR3 is TGTGCCAGCAGCTTAAGCAGGACAGGTTTAACGGGGGCGAAATACGAGCAGCACTTC.

The rearrangement joins TRBV25-1 to TRBJ1-2, with D possibly TRBD1 on 5 matching bases. Trimming cost V 3 bases and J 12 bases, with 14 bases left between them. Germline CDR1 reads MGHDK; CDR2 reads SYGVNS. The CDR3 runs to 12 residues. In nucleotides, the CDR3 is TGTGCCAGCAGTGACAGGGTAGCTGGAAACACCTTC. Translated: CASSDRVAGNTF.

This clonotype was detected only once. V usage is TRBV2 and J usage is TRBJ1-4, with a possible D match to TRBD1 (5 bases). Germline CDR1 is SNHLY and CDR2 is FYNNEI. Trimming took off 5 bases at V and 5 bases at J, with 12 bases between the two ends. The CDR3 has 14 residues. CDR3 protein: CASSFRGGNEKLFF. The CDR3 DNA reads TGTGCCAGCAGTTTTAGGGGCGGCAATGAAAAACTGTTTTTT.

The chain uses TRBV7-9 and TRBJ2-7, with D tentatively TRBD2 (7 bases). The germline V and J ends were trimmed by 5 bases and 3 bases, with 23 bases remaining between them. CDR1 is SEHNR, CDR2 FQNEAQ, per germline (reference sequence). This CDR3 is built from 17 residues. CDR3 in DNA: TGTGCCAGCAGCCGCGGGGGCGGGTCAGCAGCCTTCTACGAGCAGTACTTC. This encodes CASSRGGGSAAFYEQYF.

V is TRBV7-2 and J is TRBJ2-5; D tentatively fits TRBD1 or TRBD2 (5 bases each). This CDR3 spans 13 amino acids. V dropped 5 bases and J dropped 11 bases, with 18 bases sitting between them. Germline CDR1 and CDR2: SGHTA and FQGNSA. CDR3 DNA sequence: TGTGCCAGCAGCCCCGACGGGGCAGAAGCGCAGTACTTC. Translated, it gives CASSPDGAEAQYF.

This clonotype has at least ten counts. The chain joins TRBV7-6 to TRBJ1-5; possible D gene TRBD1, 5 bases. V was pared by 1 base and J by 5 bases, with 12 bases between. The CDR3 totals 15 residues. CDR1 is SGHVS and CDR2 is FNYEAQ in the germline V gene. The CDR3 here is CASSLVAGLDQPQHF. CDR3 sequence (DNA): TGTGCCAGCAGCTTAGTGGCAGGGTTGGATCAGCCCCAGCATTTT.

V is TRBV28 and J is TRBJ2-6; 7 nucleotides match TRBD1. The V gene's germline CDR1 is MDHEN and CDR2 SYDVKM. V dropped 4 bases and J dropped 3; count of bases not matched to a gene: 3. This CDR3 is 15 amino acids long. In DNA form, the CDR3 reads TGTGCCAGCAGTTCCCGGACAGGTGGGGCCAACGTCCTGACTTTC. Translation: CASSSRTGGANVLTF.

The rearrangement uses TRBV5-4 and TRBJ2-7, with TRBD2 identical over 7 bases. V dropped 0 bases and J dropped 1; count of bases not matched to a gene: 7. This CDR3 contains 16 residues. The germline gives CDR1 SGHNT, CDR2 YYREEE (reference sequence). As DNA, the CDR3 is TGTGCCAGCAGCTTGGACCTAGCGGAGGGGTCCTACGAGCAGTACTTC. It yields the protein CASSLDLAEGSYEQYF.

The chain links TRBV20-1 to TRBJ2-7; D gene ambiguous. V shed 0 bases and J shed 6 bases, with 18 bases lying between them. The CDR3 covers 15 residues. Per germline, CDR1 DFQATT and CDR2 SNEGSKA (reference sequence). The CDR3 coding sequence is TGCAGTGCTAGAGATATTCAGCCATTACCCGGCGAGCAGTACTTC. This encodes CSARDIQPLPGEQYF.